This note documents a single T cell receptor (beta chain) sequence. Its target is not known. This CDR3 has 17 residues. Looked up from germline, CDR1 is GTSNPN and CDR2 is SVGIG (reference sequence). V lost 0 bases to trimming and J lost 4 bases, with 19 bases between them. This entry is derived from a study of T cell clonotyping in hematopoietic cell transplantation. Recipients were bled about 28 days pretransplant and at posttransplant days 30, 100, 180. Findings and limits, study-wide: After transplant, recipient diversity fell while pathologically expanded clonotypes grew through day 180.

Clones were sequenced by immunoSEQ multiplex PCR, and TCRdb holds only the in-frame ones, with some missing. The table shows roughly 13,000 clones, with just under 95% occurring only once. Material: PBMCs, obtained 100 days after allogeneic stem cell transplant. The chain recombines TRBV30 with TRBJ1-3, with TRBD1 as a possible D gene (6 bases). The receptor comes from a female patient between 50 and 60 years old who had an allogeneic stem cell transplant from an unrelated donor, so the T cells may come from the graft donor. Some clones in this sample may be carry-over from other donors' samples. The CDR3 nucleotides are TGTGCCTGGAGTGTACCCCTCCGGGGGACACGCGGAAACACCATATATTTT. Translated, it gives CAWSVPLRGTRGNTIYF.